The rows below give T cell receptor beta chains drawn from one sample of a study of T cell clones after liver transplantation. Using immunoSEQ multiplex PCR, the repertoire was profiled, and TCRdb retains in-frame clones only, with some absent. Among under 130,000 clones, roughly four fifths were seen once, and the ten largest hold 2.5% to 3%. The sample here was CD4+ T cells from blood, taken approximately 43 months after liver transplant. The receptors were gathered from a human patient who received a liver transplant. Some T cells may be provided by the graft donor. The CDR3 runs from the conserved cysteine through the conserved F or W. D genes are given only for firm matches. Some rows mark clone size as missing; the rest say once, few, many or name a class of expanded clone.

V: TRBV5-1
size: -
D: -
J: TRBJ1-3
DNA: TGCGCCAGCAGCCGGGCTTTGGGGGAAGGTTCAGGAAACACCATATATTTT
CDR3: CASSRALGEGSGNTIYF

V: TRBV7-6
size: -
D: -
J: TRBJ1-5
DNA: TGTGCCAGCAGCTTATCACCTGCGGGGGGGTATCAGCCCCAGCATTTT
CDR3: CASSLSPAGGYQPQHF

V: TRBV20-1
size: few
D: -
J: TRBJ1-2
DNA: TGCAGTGCTAGAGGAGGGGCTGGCTACACCTTC
CDR3: CSARGGAGYTF

V: TRBV7-2
size: -
D: -
J: TRBJ2-5
DNA: TGTGCCAGCAGCAAAGTCGGGGTTGAGACCCAGTACTTC
CDR3: CASSKVGVETQYF

V: TRBV18
size: -
D: TRBD2
J: TRBJ2-7
DNA: TGTGCCAGCTCACGTGGGAGGGTGGACTCCTACGAGCAGTACTTC
CDR3: CASSRGRVDSYEQYF

V: TRBV19
size: once
D: TRBD1
J: TRBJ2-2
DNA: TGTGCCAGTAGTGGGACAGGGGGTATCCCCGGGGAGCTGTTTTTT
CDR3: CASSGTGGIPGELFF

V: TRBV27
size: -
D: TRBD1
J: TRBJ1-5
DNA: TGTGCCAGCAGGGGACAGGGGAGAGGAATGGGATATAGCAATCAGCCCCAGCATTTT
CDR3: CASRGQGRGMGYSNQPQHF

V: TRBV4-1
size: -
D: TRBD2
J: TRBJ2-3
DNA: TGCGCCAGCAGCCATTTCGCGACTAGCGGGAACAATGCAGATACGCAGTATTTT
CDR3: CASSHFATSGNNADTQYF

V: TRBV28
size: -
D: TRBD2
J: TRBJ2-1
DNA: TGTGCCAGCCGAGATACCAAGAGCGGGAGAGTCTACAATGAGCAGTTCTTC
CDR3: CASRDTKSGRVYNEQFF

V: TRBV18
size: -
D: TRBD1
J: TRBJ2-6
DNA: TGTGCCAGCTCAACGGACGTAGGGACAGGGGAGACTGGGGCCAACGTCCTGACTTTC
CDR3: CASSTDVGTGETGANVLTF

V: TRBV4-2
size: -
D: TRBD1
J: TRBJ1-1
DNA: TGTGCCAGCAGCTTGTTTGGGACAGGGGGGAACACTGAAGCTTTCTTT
CDR3: CASSLFGTGGNTEAFF